This TCR beta chain stems from a study of early stage breast cancer tumors. Study at large: Of approximately 16 invasive breast tumors, about a dozen were hormone receptor-positive, HER2-negative.

The germline V gene has CDR1 SQVTM and CDR2 ANQGSEA. V was clipped by 1 base and J by 6 bases, with 13 bases between them. The CDR3 is 13 amino acids. As to this clone: Its antigen is not identified.

General study findings and limits: Compared with adjacent normal breast tissue, tumors showed roughly 2.5-fold greater T cell density and higher clonality. Tumor and normal breast were distinguished via blood comparison in about 90% of the 16 patients.

The table came from immunoSEQ multiplex PCR; TCRdb's copy has only in-frame clones and leaves some out. The sample shows 60,000 to 80,000 clones, around 80% of them seen only once. This sequence originates from a person aged 55 to 75 with breast cancer. Material: blood. The V call is TRBV29-1, the J call TRBJ2-7, with D unclear. CDR3 coding DNA: TGCAGCGTTGAAGTCCATGGCAGAAGCGAGCAGTACTTC. Translating it yields CSVEVHGRSEQYF.